This entry features one T cell receptor (beta chain) sequence. Its antigen is undetermined. The data are from a study of CD8 T cells in ankylosing spondylitis. Each CDR3 protein is one row after TCRdb ran MiXCR on the 5' RACE reads. The table records about 800,000 distinct CDR3 sequences, about 11% of them present only once. This CDR3 has 13 amino acids. Trimming stripped 6 bases from V and 7 bases from J, with 15 bases between. Germline values: CDR1 MNHNY, CDR2 SVGAGI (reference sequence). Study results and caveats: Researchers report that disease-linked clones proved CD8+ and relatively rare in peripheral blood. The study identified a TCR beta motif of several highly homologous variants that appeared characteristic of ankylosing spondylitis blood. Disease-linked clones were reportedly significantly enriched in matched ankylosing spondylitis synovial fluid.

Sequencing input: blood, either unsorted or a sorted T cell fraction (not recorded which). This TCR was recovered from a male donor with ankylosing spondylitis. This chain links TRBV6-6 with TRBJ1-2, with D possibly being TRBD1 (5 bases). The DNA for the CDR3 is TGTGCCAGCAGCATCCTTGGGGCCGGTGGCTACACCTTC. Protein product: CASSILGAGGYTF.